One sample yielded the 4 T cell receptor beta chains listed below, sequenced in a study of T cells after posttransplantation cyclophosphamide. Profiled with immunoSEQ multiplex PCR; TCRdb holds only in-frame clones, not every one. The table has roughly 3,600 clones, less than 80% seen once. Sequenced input: memory CD8+ T cells sorted from blood. All receptors come from a man aged 30 to 39 in good health and a related stem cell transplant donor.

The V and J genes are TRBV6-5 and TRBJ2-7; TRBD2 matches 9 bases. V was clipped by 0 bases and J by 4 bases; unmatched bases: 1. The CDR3 loop spans 14 amino acids. The germline V gene encodes CDR1 MNHEY and CDR2 SVGAGI. The CDR3 region is CASSYSSGGYEQYF. CDR3 coding DNA: TGTGCCAGCAGTTACTCTAGCGGGGGATACGAGCAGTACTTC.

As concerns this clone: This CDR3 is also generated by other DNA sequences in the sample. J is TRBJ2-7 and V is TRBV9; D not certain. The V end was cut by 10 bases, the J end by 4 bases, with 24 bases between. The CDR3 totals 15 residues. Looked up from germline, CDR1 is SGDLS and CDR2 is YYNGEE. DNA for the CDR3: TGTGCCTGTTGTATCAGGCAGAAGACGGCATACGAGCAGTACTTC. Protein sequence: CACCIRQKTAYEQYF. Variable domain in full (rest from reference TRBV9 and TRBJ2-7): DSGVTQTPKHLITATGQRVTLRCSPRSGDLSVYWYQQSLDQGLQFLIQYYNGEERAKGNILERFSAQQFPDLHSELNLSSLELGDSALYFCACCIRQKTAYEQYFGPGTRLTVT.

This clone was picked up a small number of times. The J gene is TRBJ2-7, the V gene TRBV7-9; the D is unclear. The CDR3 contains 10 residues. V dropped 6 bases and J dropped 4 bases, with 4 bases sitting between them. Germline CDR1 and CDR2: SEHNR and FQNEAQ (reference sequence). CDR3 residues: CASSYYEQYF. CDR3 sequence (DNA): TGTGCCAGCAGTTATTACGAGCAGTACTTC.

The chain couples TRBV7-3 to TRBJ2-3; TRBD2 matches at 8 bases. Germline values: CDR1 SGHTA, CDR2 FQGTGA. V trimming: 7 bases; J trimming: 4 bases; junction bases outside the gene matches: 4. The CDR3 contains 13 residues. CDR3 in DNA: TGTGCCAGCAAGGCGGGGGGATCAGATACGCAGTATTTT. It encodes CASKAGGSDTQYF. Combining the CDR3 with reference TRBV7-3 and TRBJ2-3 gives the whole variable domain GAGVSQTPSNKVTEKGKYVELRCDPISGHTALYWYRQSLGQGPEFLIYFQGTGAADDSGLPNDRFFAVRPEGSVSTLKIQRTERGDSAVYLCASKAGGSDTQYFGPGTRLTVL.